These T cell receptor beta chains were read from a single sample in a study of CD8+ T cells in alopecia areata. The assay was immunoSEQ multiplex PCR, and TCRdb's table has in-frame clones only and misses some. The sample includes roughly 220,000 clones, more than 60% of them seen just once. Sequencing was performed on CD4+ T cells sorted from blood, taken between weeks 43 and 45, from a patient treated with tofacitinib. The receptor source for this set is a human donor with alopecia areata. The CDR3 runs from the conserved cysteine through the conserved F or W. The D gene is left open where the match is weak. Rows give clone size only sometimes, using once, few, many, or a class for an expanded clone.

TRBJ1-4 TRBV5-1 . . CASSSGTEYEKLFF TGCGCCAGCAGCTCCGGGACTGAATATGAAAAACTGTTTTTT
TRBJ2-5 TRBV7-2 . TRBD1 CASSSGQGGRETQYF TGTGCCAGCAGCTCAGGACAGGGGGGGCGGGAGACCCAGTACTTC
TRBJ2-5 TRBV30 . . CAWSGTGHQETQYF TGTGCCTGGAGTGGAACAGGGCACCAAGAGACCCAGTACTTC
TRBJ1-1 TRBV29-1 . TRBD1 CSGQGSMNTEAFF TGCAGCGGACAGGGTTCAATGAACACTGAAGCTTTCTTT
TRBJ1-5 TRBV18 . . CASSPSNQPQHF TGTGCCAGCTCGCCAAGCAATCAGCCCCAGCATTTT
TRBJ2-2 TRBV2 once . CAMSSTGGELFF TGTGCCATGAGCAGTACAGGGGGGGAGCTGTTTTTT
TRBJ1-3 TRBV23-1 few . CASSQSVHLQCSGNTIYF TGCGCCAGCAGTCAATCGGTTCACCTTCAATGCTCTGGAAACACCATATATTTT
TRBJ2-5 TRBV11-2 . TRBD2 CASSLDGGARRETQYF TGTGCCAGCAGCCTAGACGGGGGGGCCCGGCGCGAGACCCAGTACTTC
TRBJ1-5 TRBV30 . . CAWSDGHNQPQHF TGTGCCTGGAGTGACGGGCACAATCAGCCCCAGCATTTT
TRBJ2-7 TRBV6-5 . . CASRQEHGRGYEQYF TGTGCCAGCAGGCAGGAGCACGGTCGTGGCTACGAGCAGTACTTC
TRBJ1-1 TRBV2 few . CASSENQQWRDEAFF TGTGCCAGCAGTGAAAATCAGCAGTGGAGGGATGAAGCTTTCTTT
TRBJ2-6 TRBV5-1 . . CASSATSNVPSGANVLTF TGCGCCAGCAGCGCAACGTCCAACGTCCCCTCTGGGGCCAACGTCCTGACTTTC
TRBJ2-1 TRBV5-1 . . CASSFGLRNEQFF TGCGCCAGCAGCTTCGGACTGCGCAATGAGCAGTTCTTC
TRBJ1-4 TRBV14 few . CASSQDLAAGKLFF TGTGCCAGCAGCCAAGATTTAGCAGCCGGAAAACTGTTTTTT
TRBJ1-1 TRBV30 . . CAGEFPGTEAFF TGTGCCGGCGAATTCCCGGGCACTGAAGCTTTCTTT
TRBJ2-2 TRBV10-3 many . CAISEGQSTGELFF TGTGCCATCAGTGAAGGACAGTCCACCGGGGAGCTGTTTTTT
TRBJ1-2 TRBV14 . . CASSQDRSGGYTF TGTGCCAGCAGCCAAGATCGATCCGGAGGCTACACCTTC